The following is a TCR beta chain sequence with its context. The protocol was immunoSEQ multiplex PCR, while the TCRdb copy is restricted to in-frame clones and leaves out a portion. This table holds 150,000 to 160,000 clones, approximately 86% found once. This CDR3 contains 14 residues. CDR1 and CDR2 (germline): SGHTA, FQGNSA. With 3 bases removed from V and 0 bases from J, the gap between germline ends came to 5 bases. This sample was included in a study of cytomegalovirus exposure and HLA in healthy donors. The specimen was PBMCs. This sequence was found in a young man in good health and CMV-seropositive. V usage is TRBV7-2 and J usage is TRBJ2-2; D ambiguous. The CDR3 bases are TGTGCCAGCAGCTTGGAGCCGAACACCGGGGAGCTGTTTTTT. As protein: CASSLEPNTGELFF.